This passage covers 32 T cell receptor beta chains from one sample sequenced in a study of T cell changes during pregnancy in multiple sclerosis. Assay used: immunoSEQ multiplex PCR; TCRdb lists only in-frame clones, some missing. Of over 10,000 clones listed, roughly 94% are singletons. The material was CD4+ T cells from peripheral blood mononuclear cells, obtained before pregnancy. The receptor set was obtained from a female donor with multiple sclerosis, enrolled in a pregnancy study.

This chain uses TRBV27 with TRBJ2-7; 12 bases agree with TRBD2. Unmatched junction bases numbered 12, after V lost 1 base and J lost 2 bases. The CDR3 loop spans 19 amino acids. Per germline, CDR1 MNHEY and CDR2 SMNVEV (reference sequence). For the CDR3, the DNA is TGTGCCAGCAGTTTATTTCTGACTAGCGGGGGCCGGGGGACCTACGAGCAGTACTTC. Translation gives CASSLFLTSGGRGTYEQYF.

The chain is built from TRBV5-4 and TRBJ2-3; 7 bases map to TRBD1. CDR3 length: 14 residues. J gave up 2 bases and V 4 bases, and 4 bases lay outside the gene matches. The germline V gene encodes CDR1 SGHNT and CDR2 YYREEE (reference sequence). The CDR3 DNA sequence: TGTGCCAGCAGCAACAGGGGTTACACAGATACGCAGTATTTT. Translated, it gives CASSNRGYTDTQYF.

This rearrangement joins TRBV6-5 to TRBJ2-7; 7 bases match TRBD2. CDR1 MNHEY and CDR2 SVGAGI come from the germline V gene. The CDR3 has 15 residues. The ends lost 2 bases at V and 7 bases at J; junction bases unmatched: 11. The CDR3 region is CASSYNFAGVAEQYF. The DNA for the CDR3 is TGTGCCAGCAGTTACAATTTTGCGGGGGTAGCGGAGCAGTACTTC.

The V gene is TRBV6-1, the J gene TRBJ2-2, with D perhaps TRBD2 (5 bases). CDR1 is MNHNS and CDR2 is SASEGT in the germline V gene. This CDR3 region has 14 residues. The ends were cut back, 2 bases at V and 7 bases at J, with 11 bases in the middle. CDR3 region: CASSESGNFGELFF. Written as DNA, the CDR3 is TGTGCCAGCAGTGAAAGCGGAAACTTCGGGGAGCTGTTTTTT.

Here the CDR3 DNA reads TGCGCCAGTCAGGATCCTCAGAGACACACCGGGGAGCTGTTTTTT. Its translation: CASQDPQRHTGELFF. This chain links TRBV5-1 with TRBJ2-2; no reliable D call. This CDR3 is 15 amino acids long. Trimming stripped 8 bases from V and 3 bases from J, with 17 bases between. Per the germline V gene, CDR1 is SGHRS and CDR2 is YFSETQ.

The gene calls are TRBV7-9 and TRBJ2-3; D is perhaps TRBD1 (6 bases). CDR1 and CDR2 (germline): SEHNR, FQNEAQ (reference sequence). The CDR3 runs 14 residues. Trimming pared 6 bases from V and 1 base from J, leaving 11 bases between. The CDR3 here is CASSPSGGTDTQYF. The DNA for the CDR3 is TGTGCCAGCAGTCCCTCAGGGGGCACAGATACGCAGTATTTT. Together with reference TRBV7-9 and TRBJ2-3, the CDR3 gives the full variable domain: DTGVSQNPRHKITKRGQNVTFRCDPISEHNRLYWYRQTLGQGPEFLTYFQNEAQLEKSRLLSDRFSAERPKGSFSTLEIQRTEQGDSAMYLCASSPSGGTDTQYFGPGTRLTVL.

This chain connects TRBV7-8 to TRBJ2-5, with D tentatively TRBD1 (5 bases). CDR3 length: 14 residues. V dropped 3 bases and J dropped 5 bases, with 13 bases sitting between them. In germline, CDR1 is SGHVS, CDR2 FQNEAQ. CDR3 sequence (DNA): TGTGCCAGCAGCTTCCGAGCAGGGCGGGAGACCCAGTACTTC. Protein: CASSFRAGRETQYF.

The chain links TRBV5-1 to TRBJ1-1; TRBD1 matches 9 bases. Germline CDR1 SGHRS, CDR2 YFSETQ. The trim removed 3 bases at V and 5 bases at J, leaving 5 bases unmatched. This CDR3 has 14 amino acids. The CDR3 here is CASSSGQGWTEAFF. The DNA of the CDR3 is TGCGCCAGCAGCTCTGGACAGGGGTGGACTGAAGCTTTCTTT.

This chain uses TRBV9 with TRBJ2-1, with 11 positions matching TRBD2. Germline CDR1 SGDLS, CDR2 YYNGEE. The CDR3 is 14 amino acids. The junction had 7 bases not matched to a gene; V was cut back by 4 bases and J by 10 bases. This CDR3 is CASSSGTSGLEQFF. CDR3 DNA: TGTGCCAGCAGCTCTGGGACTAGCGGCCTGGAGCAGTTCTTC.

V usage is TRBV5-1 and J usage is TRBJ2-2; D might be TRBD1 (5 bases). There are 14 residues in the CDR3. The germline V gene encodes CDR1 SGHRS and CDR2 YFSETQ. V was pared by 7 bases and J by 1 base, with 11 bases between. The CDR3 sequence: CASRITGNTGELFF. The CDR3 region has the DNA TGCGCCAGCCGTATAACAGGGAACACCGGGGAGCTGTTTTTT.

CDR3 sequence reads: CASRGGPNEKLFF. For the CDR3, the DNA is TGCGCCAGCAGAGGGGGACCTAATGAAAAACTGTTTTTT. This sequence joins TRBV10-2 and TRBJ1-4; possible D gene TRBD1, 6 bases. Germline lookup yields CDR1 WSHSY and CDR2 SAAADI. V lost 6 bases and J lost 3, with 8 bases in between. The CDR3 extends over 13 amino acids.

The CDR3 region is CASQTGDSYGYTF. The CDR3 DNA sequence: TGTGCCTCACAAACGGGGGATTCCTATGGCTACACCTTC. This chain uses TRBV30 with TRBJ1-2, with D possibly matching TRBD1 (5 bases). The CDR3 has 13 amino acids. The V gene's germline CDR1 is GTSNPN and CDR2 SVGIG (reference sequence). V lost 7 bases to trimming and J lost 4 bases, with 16 bases between them. Looking up the rest from reference TRBV30 and TRBJ1-2 gives the full variable domain: SQTIHQWPATLVQPVGSPLSLECTVEGTSNPNLYWYRQAAGRGLQLLFYSVGIGQISSEVPQNLSASRPQDRQFILSSKKLLLSDSGFYLCASQTGDSYGYTFGSGTRLTVV.

This sequence joins TRBV27 and TRBJ2-5, with TRBD2 identical over 8 bases. The V and J ends lost 1 base and 1 base, in that order; junction bases with no gene match: 5. The CDR3 spans 16 residues. The germline gives CDR1 MNHEY, CDR2 SMNVEV (reference sequence). For the CDR3, the DNA is TGTGCCAGCAGTTTATTGGGTAGCGGGGTCCAAGAGACCCAGTACTTC. Translation: CASSLLGSGVQETQYF.

The chain carries TRBV29-1 and TRBJ2-7, with 9 bases matching TRBD1. The germline gives CDR1 SQVTM, CDR2 ANQGSEA. The length of the CDR3 is 12 residues. Germline trimming cut 6 bases from V and 2 bases from J; bases unmatched to any gene: 2. In DNA, the CDR3 is TGCAGCGTGAGACAGGGGGCCTACGAGCAGTACTTC. Protein sequence: CSVRQGAYEQYF.

The CDR3 DNA follows: TGTGCCAGCAGTCGGCGGGGGGGCACGTCAAATGAGCAGTTCTTC. It specifies CASSRRGGTSNEQFF. The V and J genes are TRBV6-5 and TRBJ2-1, with 9 bases matching TRBD2. Germline V lookup: CDR1 MNHEY, CDR2 SVGAGI. CDR3 length: 15 residues. After removal of 5 bases from V and 7 bases from J, the junction contained 9 bases not matched to a gene.

The chain has TRBV28 and TRBJ1-5; maybe TRBD1 (6 bases). Germline V gives CDR1 MDHEN, CDR2 SYDVKM. The CDR3 consists of 12 residues. V gave up 7 bases and J gave up 4 bases, with 8 bases separating them. The CDR3 coding sequence is TGTGCCAGCAAGGACAGTAATCAGCCCCAGCATTTT. Amino acids: CASKDSNQPQHF.

This chain connects TRBV7-6 to TRBJ2-1; 7 bases agree with TRBD2. Germline CDR1 is SGHVS and CDR2 is FNYEAQ. V shed 0 bases, J shed 2 bases, and the junction held 7 bases outside the gene matches. This CDR3 is built from 17 residues. CDR3 amino acids: CASSLAARLAPYNEQFF. In DNA form, the CDR3 reads TGTGCCAGCAGCTTAGCTGCGCGACTAGCCCCCTACAATGAGCAGTTCTTC. The full variable domain, its missing parts supplied by reference TRBV7-6 and TRBJ2-1, is GAGVSQSPRYKVTKRGQDVALRCDPISGHVSLYWYRQALGQGPEFLTYFNYEAQQDKSGLPNDRFSAERPEGSISTLTIQRTEQRDSAMYRCASSLAARLAPYNEQFFGPGTRLTVL.

The CDR3: CASSPLRHEAFF. CDR3 nucleotide sequence: TGTGCCAGCAGCCCTTTAAGACACGAAGCTTTCTTT. The J gene is TRBJ1-1, the V gene TRBV11-2; D unclear. This CDR3 has 12 residues. Germline V gene data show CDR1 as SGHAT and CDR2 as FQNNGV. V gave up 5 bases and J gave up 8 bases, with 12 bases separating them.

CDR3 amino acids: CASSLGVRPRNTIYF. The CDR3 nucleotides are TGTGCCAGCAGCTTAGGGGTCAGGCCCCGAAACACCATATATTTT. The chain has TRBV11-2 and TRBJ1-3; unclear D gene. Per germline, CDR1 SGHAT and CDR2 FQNNGV. Deletions cut 1 base from V and 5 bases from J, with 12 bases between. The length of the CDR3 is 15 residues.

The chain carries TRBV5-1 and TRBJ2-1; the D gene is possibly TRBD2 (7 bases). Trimming removed 0 bases at V and 10 bases at J, with 20 bases between. The CDR3 spans 16 residues. The germline gives CDR1 SGHRS, CDR2 YFSETQ. The CDR3 DNA follows: TGCGCCAGCAGCTTGGACGGGGGGCTTACCTTCGGGGAGCAGTTCTTC. Its protein product is CASSLDGGLTFGEQFF.

This chain's CDR3 is CASSLWLAGGLTDTQYF. The CDR3 DNA reads as TGTGCCAGCAGCTTATGGTTAGCGGGGGGGTTAACAGATACGCAGTATTTT. The V and J genes are TRBV7-9 and TRBJ2-3; 11 positions agree with TRBD2. There are 17 residues in the CDR3. With V trimmed by 2 bases and J by 3 bases, 7 bases remained unmatched. From germline, CDR1 is SEHNR and CDR2 FQNEAQ (reference sequence).

V is TRBV2 and J is TRBJ2-7, with 7 bases fitting TRBD1. CDR3 length: 16 amino acids. Trimming cost V 1 base and J 0 bases; bases outside gene matches: 6. Per the germline V gene, CDR1 is SNHLY and CDR2 is FYNNEI. This chain's CDR3 is CASSEERGLLSYEQYF. The CDR3, as DNA: TGTGCCAGCAGTGAAGAGAGGGGGCTCCTCTCCTACGAGCAGTACTTC.

The chain employs TRBV2 and TRBJ2-3; TRBD1 is a possible D gene (5 bases). Per the germline V gene, CDR1 is SNHLY and CDR2 is FYNNEI. The CDR3 sequence is 12 residues long. V gave up 5 bases and J gave up 6 bases, with 9 bases separating them. The CDR3 nucleotides read TGTGCCAGCAGTAAGGGGCGTGATACGCAGTATTTT. Protein: CASSKGRDTQYF.

This chain uses TRBV7-9 with TRBJ1-4; maybe TRBD1 (5 bases). The CDR3 spans 17 residues. V was trimmed by 5 bases and J by 3 bases, leaving 19 bases between them. The germline gives CDR1 SEHNR, CDR2 FQNEAQ (reference sequence). Here the CDR3 DNA reads TGTGCCAGCAGCCCGCCCGGGCCGACAGTCCCTAATGAAAAACTGTTTTTT. It encodes CASSPPGPTVPNEKLFF.

The chain employs TRBV29-1 and TRBJ1-2; 8 positions match TRBD1. With 5 bases clipped from V and 3 bases from J, the junction kept 5 bases outside the gene matches. The length of the CDR3 is 13 residues. The germline gives CDR1 SQVTM, CDR2 ANQGSEA. CDR3 amino acids: CSVSGQGDYGYTF. The CDR3 nucleotides are TGCAGCGTTTCAGGACAGGGCGACTATGGCTACACCTTC.

This rearrangement joins TRBV7-8 to TRBJ2-7; 10 bases map to TRBD2. Germline V CDR1 and CDR2: SGHVS, FQNEAQ. The CDR3 extends over 17 amino acids. J was trimmed by 3 bases and V by 6 bases; bases with no gene match: 14. The CDR3 DNA sequence: TGTGCCAGCAGTTTCAACCAGAGGCTAGCGGGAGACTACGAGCAGTACTTC. Translating it yields CASSFNQRLAGDYEQYF.

CDR3 region: CSVRDTGAGEKLFF. The DNA of the CDR3 is TGCAGCGTTCGCGACACAGGGGCAGGGGAAAAACTGTTTTTT. V and J are TRBV29-1 and TRBJ1-4, with 7 bases fitting TRBD1. With 5 bases clipped from V and 8 bases from J, the junction kept 11 bases outside the gene matches. The CDR3 covers 14 residues. Germline loops: CDR1 SQVTM, CDR2 ANQGSEA. Together with reference TRBV29-1 and TRBJ1-4, the CDR3 gives the full variable domain: SAVISQKPSRDICQRGTSLTIQCQVDSQVTMMFWYRQQPGQSLTLIATANQGSEATYESGFVIDKFPISRPNLTFSTLTVSNMSPEDSSIYLCSVRDTGAGEKLFFGSGTQLSVL.

Worth noting for this clone: A junction boundary mismatches the germline segment, possibly from a read error. V and J are TRBV2 and TRBJ2-4; 7 bases align to TRBD1. The CDR3 has 11 amino acids. In germline, CDR1 is SNHLY, CDR2 FYNNEI. The CDR3 is CASSGLGTENF. The DNA of the CDR3 is TGTGCCAGCAGTGGGTTGGGGACAGAGAACTTC.

The genes are TRBV2 and TRBJ2-7; D possibly corresponds to TRBD2 (6 bases). The CDR3 extends over 13 amino acids. CDR1 and CDR2 (germline): SNHLY, FYNNEI. Deletions cut 6 bases from V and 0 bases from J, with 9 bases between. The chain's CDR3 is CASREGPSYEQYF. DNA for the CDR3: TGTGCCAGCAGGGAGGGGCCCTCCTACGAGCAGTACTTC.

The chain recombines TRBV15 with TRBJ2-3; D is possibly TRBD1 (6 bases). Between the trimmed V and J ends, which lost 5 bases and 0 bases, there was a span of 12 bases. Germline V gene sequence: CDR1 LNHNV, CDR2 YYDKDF (reference sequence). The CDR3 contains 15 residues. CDR3 sequence: CATSWGPTSTDTQYF. The CDR3 DNA reads as TGTGCCACCAGCTGGGGGCCCACGAGCACAGATACGCAGTATTTT.

The table lists this clone with a count of one. The chain links TRBV6-5 to TRBJ1-6; maybe TRBD1 (5 bases). The V end was cut by 6 bases, the J end by 5 bases, with 11 bases between. The CDR3 runs to 14 residues. Per germline, CDR1 MNHEY and CDR2 SVGAGI. This chain's CDR3 is CASSFETDNSPLHF. The CDR3 nucleotides read TGTGCCAGCAGCTTTGAGACAGATAATTCACCCCTCCACTTT.

The V gene is TRBV9, the J gene TRBJ1-2; perhaps TRBD1 as D (6 bases). V was pared by 3 bases and J by 4 bases, with 13 bases between. Germline CDR1 reads SGDLS; CDR2 reads YYNGEE. The CDR3 length is 14 residues. The CDR3 coding sequence is TGTGCCAGCAGCGGTCCCAGGGGTGGCTATGGCTACACCTTC. It encodes CASSGPRGGYGYTF.